What follows is one TCR beta chain and its context. This entry comes from a study of T cell responses to AZD1222 COVID-19 vaccine. Sequencing used immunoSEQ multiplex PCR; TCRdb keeps in-frame clones, though not all of them. The sample has 150,000 to 180,000 clones; over 90% are singletons. CDR3 length: 17 amino acids. V trimming: 2 bases; J trimming: 4 bases; junction bases outside the gene matches: 12. The germline CDR1 and CDR2 sequences are GTSNPN and SVGIG (reference sequence). The sequence came from an adult who received the AZD1222 COVID-19 vaccine. This sample comprised peripheral blood, obtained 28 days after the second AZD1222 dose. The rearrangement joins TRBV30 to TRBJ2-1, with 9 bases aligning to TRBD2. The CDR3 is CAWSPGLASSIYNEQFF. Written as DNA, the CDR3 is TGTGCCTGGAGTCCGGGACTAGCTAGCAGCATTTACAATGAGCAGTTCTTC.